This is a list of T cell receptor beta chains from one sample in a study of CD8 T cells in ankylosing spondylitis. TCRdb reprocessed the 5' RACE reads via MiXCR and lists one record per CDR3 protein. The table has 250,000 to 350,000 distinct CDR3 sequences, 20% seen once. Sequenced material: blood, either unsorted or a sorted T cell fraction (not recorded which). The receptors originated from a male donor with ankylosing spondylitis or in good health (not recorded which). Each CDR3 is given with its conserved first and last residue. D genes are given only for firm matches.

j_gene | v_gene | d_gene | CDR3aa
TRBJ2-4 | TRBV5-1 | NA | CASSGGQSLAKNIQYF
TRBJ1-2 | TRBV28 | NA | CASSPGPRYGYTF
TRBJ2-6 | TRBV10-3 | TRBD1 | CAISPSTGNGANVLTF
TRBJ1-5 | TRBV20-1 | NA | CSARIGGDSNQPQHF
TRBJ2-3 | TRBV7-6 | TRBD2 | CASSPIAGVTDTQYF
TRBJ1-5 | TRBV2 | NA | CASRGVNQPQHF
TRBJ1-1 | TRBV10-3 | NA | CAISGAVNTEAFF
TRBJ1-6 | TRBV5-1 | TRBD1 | CASSPDGTGNSPLHF
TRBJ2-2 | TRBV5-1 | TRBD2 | CASSHGTSGRSNTGELFF
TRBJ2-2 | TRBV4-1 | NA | CASSPLLWNTGELFF